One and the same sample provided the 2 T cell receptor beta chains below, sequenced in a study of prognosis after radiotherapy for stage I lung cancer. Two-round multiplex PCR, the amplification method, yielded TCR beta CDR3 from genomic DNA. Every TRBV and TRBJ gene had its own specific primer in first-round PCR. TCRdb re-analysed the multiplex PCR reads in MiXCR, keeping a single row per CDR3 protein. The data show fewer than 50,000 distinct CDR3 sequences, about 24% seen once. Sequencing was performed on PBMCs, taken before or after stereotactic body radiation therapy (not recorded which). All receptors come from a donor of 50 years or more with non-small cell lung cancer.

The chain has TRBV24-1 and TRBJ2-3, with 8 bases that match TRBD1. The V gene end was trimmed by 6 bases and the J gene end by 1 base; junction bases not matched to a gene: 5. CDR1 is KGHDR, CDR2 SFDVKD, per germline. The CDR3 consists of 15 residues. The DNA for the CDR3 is TGTGCCACCAGTAAACAGGGGGTGGGCACAGATACGCAGTATTTT. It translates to CATSKQGVGTDTQYF.

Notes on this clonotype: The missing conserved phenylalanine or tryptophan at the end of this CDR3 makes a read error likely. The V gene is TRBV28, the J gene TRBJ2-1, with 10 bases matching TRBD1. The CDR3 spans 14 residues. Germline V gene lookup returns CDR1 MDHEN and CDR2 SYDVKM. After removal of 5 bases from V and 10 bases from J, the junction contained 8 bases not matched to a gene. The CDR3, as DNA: TGTGCCAGCAGTCGGGACAGGGGACGTGAGGAGCAGTTCTTG. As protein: CASSRDRGREEQFL.